The sequence of this TCR beta chain was determined in a study of CD8 T cells in ankylosing spondylitis. This clonotype was found a few times. The antigen is unknown. The germline gives CDR1 MNHNY, CDR2 SVGAGI (reference sequence). V lost 6 bases and J lost 3, with 9 bases in between. The length of the CDR3 is 12 residues. Making the TCR beta libraries involved quantitative 5'-RACE with molecular barcodes. TCRdb recomputed calls from the 5' RACE reads with MiXCR, one row per CDR3 protein. Among 250,000 to 400,000 distinct CDR3 sequences listed, around a tenth were seen once. Findings and caveats of the study: Disease-linked clones reportedly concentrated significantly in matched ankylosing spondylitis synovial fluid. For ankylosing spondylitis blood, a TCR beta motif of roughly 8 highly homologous variants appeared characteristic.

The clonotype originates from a female donor with ankylosing spondylitis or in good health (not recorded which). The chain combines TRBV6-6 with TRBJ2-7; D not certain. The sample consisted of blood, either unsorted or a sorted T cell fraction (not recorded which). The CDR3 is CASSPKVYEQYF. The CDR3 nucleotides are TGTGCCAGCAGCCCCAAAGTCTACGAGCAGTACTTC.